These 23 T cell receptor beta chains share one sample of origin, sequenced in a study of cytotoxic CD8 clonotypes in ibrutinib-treated CLL. Profiled with immunoSEQ multiplex PCR; TCRdb holds only in-frame clones, not every one. The repertoire holds 100,000 to 150,000 clones, with 80% to 90% as singletons. Sequencing used PBMCs, obtained after 24 months of ibrutinib treatment. Receptors originate from a human donor with chronic lymphocytic leukemia.

The chain employs TRBV5-1 and TRBJ2-1; 7 bases line up with TRBD2. The ends lost 3 bases at V and 0 bases at J; junction bases unmatched: 15. The length of the CDR3 is 19 residues. Germline V gene lookup returns CDR1 SGHRS and CDR2 YFSETQ. The CDR3 is CASSSGLVAALSSYNEQFF. The CDR3, as DNA: TGCGCCAGCAGCTCTGGACTAGTTGCCGCGTTAAGCTCCTACAATGAGCAGTTCTTC. Using reference TRBV5-1 and TRBJ2-1 for the parts outside the CDR3, the full variable domain is KAGVTQTPRYLIKTRGQQVTLSCSPISGHRSVSWYQQTPGQGLQFLFEYFSETQRNKGNFPGRFSGRQFSNSRSEMNVSTLELGDSALYLCASSSGLVAALSSYNEQFFGPGTRLTVL.

The rearrangement joins TRBV7-6 to TRBJ1-3; D is possibly TRBD1 (5 bases). V lost 1 base to trimming and J lost 2 bases, with 9 bases between them. Germline V gene lookup returns CDR1 SGHVS and CDR2 FNYEAQ. The CDR3 consists of 15 residues. CDR3 in amino acids: CASSLGAGPGNTIYF. Here the CDR3 DNA reads TGTGCCAGCAGCTTAGGAGCAGGGCCTGGAAACACCATATATTTT.

The chain employs TRBV6-1 and TRBJ1-2, with 7 nucleotides matching TRBD1. Per the germline V gene, CDR1 is MNHNS and CDR2 is SASEGT. J lost 7 bases, V lost 6 bases, and 5 bases had no gene match. The CDR3 spans 12 residues. The CDR3 spells CASRGAGGGYTF. The CDR3 DNA follows: TGTGCCAGCAGGGGGGCAGGGGGTGGCTACACCTTC.

The chain carries TRBV28 and TRBJ2-3, with 9 bases aligning to TRBD2. The CDR3 loop spans 16 amino acids. V lost 3 bases, J lost 0 bases, and 4 bases stayed unmatched. CDR1 and CDR2 from the germline V gene are MDHEN and SYDVKM. For the CDR3, the DNA is TGTGCCAGCAGTTTGGGGGGACTAGCCAGCACAGATACGCAGTATTTT. Translating it yields CASSLGGLASTDTQYF.

J is TRBJ1-5 and V is TRBV19; D unclear. This CDR3 region has 17 residues. V shed 3 bases and J shed 0 bases, with 15 bases lying between them. Germline CDR1 is LNHDA and CDR2 is SQIVND (reference sequence). The CDR3 loop is CASSIEGKAYSNQPQHF. The CDR3 nucleotides are TGTGCCAGTAGTATTGAAGGGAAGGCCTATAGCAATCAGCCCCAGCATTTT.

The V and J genes are TRBV5-6 and TRBJ2-5; D not certain. The germline CDR1 and CDR2 sequences are SGHDT and YYEEEE. This CDR3 region has 12 residues. The ends were cut back, 3 bases at V and 7 bases at J, with 10 bases in the middle. CDR3 residues: CASSSSIGTQYF. The CDR3 DNA is TGTGCCAGCAGCTCCTCTATAGGGACCCAGTACTTC.

This clone was recorded once. The genes are TRBV18 and TRBJ2-7, with 8 nucleotides matching TRBD2. J lost 0 bases, V lost 2 bases, and 3 bases had no gene match. The CDR3 loop spans 15 amino acids. Germline V CDR1 and CDR2: KGHSH, LQKENI. CDR3 protein: CASSPGAGGSYEQYF. In DNA, the CDR3 is TGTGCCAGCTCACCAGGGGCGGGAGGCTCCTACGAGCAGTACTTC. Drawing the rest from reference TRBV18 and TRBJ2-7, the complete variable domain is NAGVMQNPRHLVRRRGQEARLRCSPMKGHSHVYWYRQLPEEGLKFMVYLQKENIIDESGMPKERFSAEFPKEGPSILRIQQVVRGDSAAYFCASSPGAGGSYEQYFGPGTRLTVT.

This clone has a handful of counts. CDR3 loop: CASSVFPQTLASGSYNEQFF. CDR3 nucleotides: TGTGCCAGCAGCGTCTTTCCCCAAACTTTGGCTAGCGGCTCCTACAATGAGCAGTTCTTC. This sequence joins TRBV9 and TRBJ2-1; 7 bases are shared with TRBD2. The germline V gene has CDR1 SGDLS and CDR2 YYNGEE. Trimming removed 2 bases from V and 0 bases from J; junction bases left unmatched: 17. The CDR3 is 20 residues long.

The chain recombines TRBV7-2 with TRBJ1-5; 7 positions agree with TRBD1. Per the germline V gene, CDR1 is SGHTA and CDR2 is FQGNSA. The length of the CDR3 is 15 residues. The trim removed 1 base at V and 6 bases at J, leaving 6 bases unmatched. In nucleotides, the CDR3 is TGTGCCAGCAGCTTAGAAGACAGGGCTAGTCAGCCCCAGCATTTT. Protein: CASSLEDRASQPQHF.

The gene calls are TRBV9 and TRBJ2-5; 8 bases align to TRBD2. Germline V CDR1 and CDR2: SGDLS, YYNGEE. This CDR3 region has 16 residues. Unmatched junction bases numbered 6, after V lost 2 bases and J lost 0 bases. The CDR3: CASSVGSGANQETQYF. Here the CDR3 DNA reads TGTGCCAGCAGCGTTGGTAGCGGGGCAAACCAAGAGACCCAGTACTTC.

This chain joins TRBV6-6 and TRBJ1-2, with D perhaps matching TRBD1 (6 bases). Germline V gives CDR1 MNHNY, CDR2 SVGAGI (reference sequence). The CDR3 extends over 13 amino acids. Trimming removed 5 bases at V and 8 bases at J, with 15 bases between. As DNA, the CDR3 is TGTGCCAGCAGTCCCTCGGGGGGCAGAGGCTACACCTTC. Amino acid sequence: CASSPSGGRGYTF.

This chain uses TRBV4-3 with TRBJ2-3; D perhaps matches TRBD1 (5 bases). Germline loops: CDR1 LGHNA, CDR2 YSLEER. The CDR3 is 14 amino acids. Trimming stripped 4 bases from V and 7 bases from J, with 15 bases between. The CDR3: CASSPGKLPNTQYF. CDR3 sequence (DNA): TGCGCCAGCAGCCCAGGGAAACTACCCAATACGCAGTATTTT.

This clone was observed once. The chain combines TRBV7-8 with TRBJ2-7, with 7 bases lining up with TRBD2. Germline V CDR1 and CDR2: SGHVS, FQNEAQ. Trimming at V came to 5 bases and at J to 2 bases, leaving 12 bases not matched to a gene. This CDR3 region has 16 residues. The CDR3: CASSTPGRGPTYEQYF. The CDR3 DNA reads as TGTGCCAGCAGCACCCCAGGGAGGGGCCCTACCTACGAGCAGTACTTC.

The CDR3 region is CASSLEVGPSGNTIYF. The CDR3 DNA reads as TGTGCCAGCAGCTTAGAGGTCGGGCCCTCTGGAAACACCATATATTTT. V usage is TRBV7-2 and J usage is TRBJ1-3; D remains ambiguous. The CDR3 sequence is 16 residues long. V lost 1 base and J lost 0, with 10 bases in between. CDR1 is SGHTA and CDR2 is FQGNSA in the germline V gene.

This clone has only a few counts. The V call is TRBV11-1, the J call TRBJ1-3; D uncertain. V was pared by 3 bases and J by 6 bases, with 6 bases between. This CDR3 has 12 residues. Germline values: CDR1 SGHAT, CDR2 FQDESV (reference sequence). The CDR3 DNA follows: TGTGCCAGCAGCTTCGGGCAAAACACCATATATTTT. Translation gives CASSFGQNTIYF. The whole variable domain, remainder taken from reference TRBV11-1 and TRBJ1-3, is EAEVAQSPRYKITEKSQAVAFWCDPISGHATLYWYRQILGQGPELLVQFQDESVVDDSQLPKDRFSAERLKGVDSTLKIQPAELGDSAMYLCASSFGQNTIYFGEGSWLTVV.

The chain has TRBV6-1 and TRBJ2-5, with a possible D match to TRBD1 (7 bases). The germline CDR1 and CDR2 sequences are MNHNS and SASEGT. V was clipped by 1 base and J by 5 bases, with 20 bases between them. The length of the CDR3 is 17 residues. CDR3 amino acids: CASSEGRRVAGGETQYF. The CDR3 nucleotides read TGTGCCAGCAGTGAAGGTCGACGGGTAGCAGGGGGGGAGACCCAGTACTTC.

The rearrangement joins TRBV5-1 to TRBJ2-3; TRBD2 matches 8 bases. After removal of 0 bases from V and 0 bases from J, the junction contained 6 bases not matched to a gene. Germline CDR1 is SGHRS and CDR2 is YFSETQ. The CDR3 runs 17 residues. The CDR3 reads CASSLAFSGESTDTQYF. The CDR3, as DNA: TGCGCCAGCAGCTTGGCCTTTAGCGGGGAAAGCACAGATACGCAGTATTTT.

The J gene is TRBJ2-5, the V gene TRBV28; 7 bases align to TRBD1. Germline V gene lookup returns CDR1 MDHEN and CDR2 SYDVKM. CDR3 size: 15 residues. V was clipped by 2 bases and J by 5 bases; unmatched bases: 8. In nucleotides, the CDR3 is TGTGCCAGCAGTTTAGGGGCAGGGGGTCCGGAGACCCAGTACTTC. This translates into CASSLGAGGPETQYF.

V gene TRBV9 combines with J gene TRBJ1-2; D may be TRBD1 (6 bases). V was trimmed by 6 bases and J by 2 bases, leaving 20 bases between them. Germline V gene lookup returns CDR1 SGDLS and CDR2 YYNGEE. The CDR3 consists of 16 residues. The chain's CDR3 is CASNPFRGGENYGYTF. The CDR3 DNA sequence: TGTGCCAGCAACCCTTTCAGGGGAGGCGAGAACTATGGCTACACCTTC. The complete variable domain, with remaining parts taken from reference TRBV9 and TRBJ1-2, reads DSGVTQTPKHLITATGQRVTLRCSPRSGDLSVYWYQQSLDQGLQFLIQYYNGEERAKGNILERFSAQQFPDLHSELNLSSLELGDSALYFCASNPFRGGENYGYTFGSGTRLTVV.

The V call is TRBV6-1, the J call TRBJ2-2; 9 nucleotides align to TRBD2. V was clipped by 8 bases and J by 2 bases; unmatched bases: 6. This CDR3 comprises 15 residues. CDR1 and CDR2 from the germline V gene are MNHNS and SASEGT. CDR3: CASVAGGHNTGELFF. The CDR3 coding sequence is TGTGCCAGCGTGGCGGGGGGGCATAACACCGGGGAGCTGTTTTTT.

The rearrangement uses TRBV28 and TRBJ1-2, with a possible D match to TRBD1 (6 bases). V was pared by 6 bases and J by 7 bases, with 24 bases between. Germline V gene data show CDR1 as MDHEN and CDR2 as SYDVKM. The CDR3 totals 16 residues. The CDR3 reads CASRIAYRVSDFGYTF. The CDR3 DNA reads as TGTGCCAGCAGAATTGCTTACAGGGTTTCCGACTTTGGCTACACCTTC.

The chain couples TRBV30 to TRBJ2-5, with 8 bases aligning to TRBD1. Germline CDR1 and CDR2: GTSNPN and SVGIG (reference sequence). Germline trimming cut 5 bases from V and 5 bases from J; bases unmatched to any gene: 4. There are 12 residues in the CDR3. CDR3: CAWDRGRETQYF. The CDR3 region has the DNA TGTGCCTGGGACAGGGGAAGGGAGACCCAGTACTTC.

This chain uses TRBV10-3 with TRBJ1-4; 7 nucleotides agree with TRBD1. This CDR3 is 14 amino acids long. CDR1 is ENHRY and CDR2 is SYGVKD in the germline V gene. Trimming removed 5 bases from V and 7 bases from J; junction bases left unmatched: 7. CDR3 loop: CAISPGQFGEKLFF. The CDR3 region has the DNA TGTGCCATCAGTCCGGGACAGTTCGGTGAAAAACTGTTTTTT.